The clone carrying this TCR beta chain was observed once. Source study methods: Reference gene primers were amplified, and this amplification served to estimate nucleated cell counts. Produced via immunoSEQ multiplex PCR; TCRdb's table is partial and in-frame only. V, J and clone size derive from that table, while D and trimming were established from the DNA sequence. The sample has about 140,000 clones; approximately 80% are singletons. This specimen belongs to a study of blood T cell repertoires in COVID-19. Overall study context: Sites in the United States, Italy and Spain provided acute and convalescent COVID-19 samples. The cDNA or gDNA used as material had been derived from T cells, B-cell-depleted T cells, or PBMCs.

Trimming stripped 4 bases from V and 6 bases from J, with 10 bases between. CDR3 size: 13 residues. Germline CDR1 LGHDT, CDR2 YNNKEL (reference sequence). The receptor comes from a human donor in a cohort sampled during active COVID-19. Sequencing was done on a sample of peripheral blood. This rearrangement joins TRBV3-1 (or the pseudogene TRBV3-2) to TRBJ1-5; D is uncertain. The CDR3, as DNA: TGTGCCAGCAGCCCCCCTCTAGGTCAGCCCCAGCATTTT. Protein product: CASSPPLGQPQHF.